Given below is one T cell receptor beta chain in context. The antigen is undetermined. These data belong to a study of cytomegalovirus exposure and HLA in healthy donors. General study results and limits: Most observed TCR sequences were rare, whereas some public TCRs were detected in many donors. Cytomegalovirus-associated TCR beta chains were listed, numbering 150 to 200. Confirmation was obtained in vitro that a few CMV-associated chains are specific for CMV antigens.

The CDR3 spans 14 residues. V gave up 5 bases and J gave up 3 bases; unmatched junction bases: 7. Germline CDR1 is MDHEN and CDR2 is SYDVKM. Using immunoSEQ multiplex PCR, the repertoire was profiled, and TCRdb retains in-frame clones only, with some absent. The table records about 240,000 clones, approximately 83% of them present only once. The chain links TRBV28 to TRBJ2-7; TRBD2 aligns across 7 bases. Specimen: PBMCs. This receptor was obtained from a woman aged 25 to 39 in good health and CMV-seropositive. The CDR3 is CASSVPGTNYEQYF. Here the CDR3 DNA reads TGTGCCAGCAGTGTACCCGGGACTAACTACGAGCAGTACTTC. Variable domain in full (rest from reference TRBV28 and TRBJ2-7): DVKVTQSSRYLVKRTGEKVFLECVQDMDHENMFWYRQDPGLGLRLIYFSYDVKMKEKGDIPEGYSVSREKKERFSLILESASTNQTSMYLCASSVPGTNYEQYFGPGTRLTVT.